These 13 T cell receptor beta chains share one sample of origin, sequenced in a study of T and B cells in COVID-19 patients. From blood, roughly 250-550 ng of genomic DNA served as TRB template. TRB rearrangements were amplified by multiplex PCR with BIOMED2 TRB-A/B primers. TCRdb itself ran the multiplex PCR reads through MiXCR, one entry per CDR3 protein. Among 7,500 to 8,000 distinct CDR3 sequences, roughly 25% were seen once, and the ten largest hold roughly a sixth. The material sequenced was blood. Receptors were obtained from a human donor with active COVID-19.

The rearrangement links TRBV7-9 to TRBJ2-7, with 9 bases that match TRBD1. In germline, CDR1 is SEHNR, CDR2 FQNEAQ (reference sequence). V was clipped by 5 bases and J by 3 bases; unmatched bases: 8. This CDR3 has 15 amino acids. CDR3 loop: CASSGSQGADYEQYF. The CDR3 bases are TGTGCCAGCAGCGGATCACAGGGGGCGGACTACGAGCAGTACTTC.

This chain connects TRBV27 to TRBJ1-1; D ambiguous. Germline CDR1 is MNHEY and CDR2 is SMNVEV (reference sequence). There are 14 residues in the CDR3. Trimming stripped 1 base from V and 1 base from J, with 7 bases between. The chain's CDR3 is CASSLFGSNTEAFF. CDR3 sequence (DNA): TGTGCCAGCAGTTTATTTGGGTCGAACACTGAAGCTTTCTTT.

In nucleotides, the CDR3 is TGTGCCACCTGTGAGGGGAACTATGGCTACACCTTC. Residues: CATCEGNYGYTF. V is TRBV6-5 and J is TRBJ1-2; D might be TRBD1 (5 bases). The germline V gene encodes CDR1 MNHEY and CDR2 SVGAGI. This CDR3 has 12 amino acids. Trimming pared 10 bases from V and 2 bases from J, leaving 11 bases between.

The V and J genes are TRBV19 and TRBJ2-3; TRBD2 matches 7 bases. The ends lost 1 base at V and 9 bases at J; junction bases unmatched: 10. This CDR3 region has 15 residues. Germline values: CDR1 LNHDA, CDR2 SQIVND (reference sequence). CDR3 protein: CASSIARGGGETQYF. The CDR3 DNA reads TGTGCCAGTAGTATAGCCCGGGGCGGGGGAGAAACGCAGTATTTT.

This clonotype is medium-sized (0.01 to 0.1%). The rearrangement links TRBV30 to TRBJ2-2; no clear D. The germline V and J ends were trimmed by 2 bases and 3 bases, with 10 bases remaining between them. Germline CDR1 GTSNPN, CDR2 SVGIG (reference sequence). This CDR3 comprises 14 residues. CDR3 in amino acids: CAWSLTAYTGELFF. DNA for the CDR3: TGTGCCTGGAGTTTAACAGCCTACACCGGGGAGCTGTTTTTT.

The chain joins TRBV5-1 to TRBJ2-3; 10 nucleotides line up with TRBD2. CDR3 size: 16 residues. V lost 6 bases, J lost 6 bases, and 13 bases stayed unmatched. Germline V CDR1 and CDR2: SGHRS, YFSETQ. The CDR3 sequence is CASTPFSGGATDTQYF. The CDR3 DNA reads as TGCGCCAGCACCCCTTTCAGCGGGGGGGCAACGGATACGCAGTATTTT.

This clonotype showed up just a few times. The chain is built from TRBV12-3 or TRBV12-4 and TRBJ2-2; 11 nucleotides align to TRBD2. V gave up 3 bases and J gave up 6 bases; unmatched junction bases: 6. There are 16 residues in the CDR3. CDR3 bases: TGTGCCAGCAGTTTTAGCGGGGGGGCATATTCCGGGGAGCTGTTTTTT. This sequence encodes CASSFSGGAYSGELFF.

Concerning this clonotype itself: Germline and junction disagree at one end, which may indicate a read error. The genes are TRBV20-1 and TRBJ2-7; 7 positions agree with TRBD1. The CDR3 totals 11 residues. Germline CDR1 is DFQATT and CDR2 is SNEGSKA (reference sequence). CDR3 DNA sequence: TGCAGTGCTAGAGCCGGGACAGAAAAGCACTTC. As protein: CSARAGTEKHF.

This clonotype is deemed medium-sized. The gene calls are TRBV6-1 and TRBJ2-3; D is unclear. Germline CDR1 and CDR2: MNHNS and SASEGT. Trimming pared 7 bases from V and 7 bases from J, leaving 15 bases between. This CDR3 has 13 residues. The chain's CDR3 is CASNDLVGNTQYF. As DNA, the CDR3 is TGTGCCAGCAACGACTTGGTCGGTAATACGCAGTATTTT.

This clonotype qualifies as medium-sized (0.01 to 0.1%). The CDR3 nucleotides are TGTGCCTCAAAGGCAGACTACGAGCAGTACTTC. Amino acids: CASKADYEQYF. The genes are TRBV30 and TRBJ2-7, with unresolved D. The V gene's germline CDR1 is GTSNPN and CDR2 SVGIG (reference sequence). V was shortened by 7 bases and J by 3 bases, with 10 bases between the two germline ends. This CDR3 is 11 amino acids long. Looking up the rest from reference TRBV30 and TRBJ2-7 gives the full variable domain: SQTIHQWPATLVQPVGSPLSLECTVEGTSNPNLYWYRQAAGRGLQLLFYSVGIGQISSEVPQNLSASRPQDRQFILSSKKLLLSDSGFYLCASKADYEQYFGPGTRLTVT.

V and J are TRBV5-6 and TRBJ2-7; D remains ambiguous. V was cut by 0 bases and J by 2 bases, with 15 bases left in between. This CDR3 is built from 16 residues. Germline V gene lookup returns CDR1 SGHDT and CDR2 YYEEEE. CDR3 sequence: CASSLGRVKPTYEQYF. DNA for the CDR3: TGTGCCAGCAGCTTGGGTAGGGTAAAACCAACCTACGAGCAGTACTTC.

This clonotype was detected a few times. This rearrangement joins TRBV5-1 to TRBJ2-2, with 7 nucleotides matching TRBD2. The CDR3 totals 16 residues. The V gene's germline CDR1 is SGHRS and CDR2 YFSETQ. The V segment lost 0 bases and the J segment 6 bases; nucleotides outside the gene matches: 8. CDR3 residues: CASSLAWRERSGELFF. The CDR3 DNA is TGCGCCAGCAGCTTGGCCTGGCGGGAGCGGTCCGGGGAGCTGTTTTTT.

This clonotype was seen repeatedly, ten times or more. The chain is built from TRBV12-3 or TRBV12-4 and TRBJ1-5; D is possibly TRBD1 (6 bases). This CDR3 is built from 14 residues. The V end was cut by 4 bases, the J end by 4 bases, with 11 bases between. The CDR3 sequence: CASSYQGPNQPQHF. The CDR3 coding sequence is TGTGCCAGCAGTTATCAGGGGCCGAATCAGCCCCAGCATTTT.